This TCR beta chain was documented in a study of T cells in Graves' hyperthyroidism and ophthalmopathy. General study points: Within blood appeared most thyroid clonotypes that had expanded above 0.001.

Trimming shortened V by 3 bases and J by 5 bases, and 14 bases separated the two germline ends. The CDR3 totals 14 residues. Germline assignment: CDR1 SEHNR and CDR2 FQNEAQ (reference sequence). RNA transcripts were the template for amplifying TCR beta CDR3 regions. The TCR CDR3 first-round RT-PCR relied on the HTBI primer set. TCRdb re-called the multiplex PCR reads with MiXCR, one entry per CDR3 protein. The sample lists roughly 500,000 distinct CDR3 sequences, about 46% seen once, with roughly 45% in the top ten. This clonotype was counted only a few times. Its antigen remains unidentified. Specimen: peripheral blood or thyroid tissue (not recorded which). This receptor was taken from an adult woman with Graves' disease, either hyperthyroidism or ophthalmopathy (not recorded which). V and J are TRBV7-9 and TRBJ2-7, with D possibly being TRBD1 or TRBD2 (5 bases each). The CDR3 is CASSLSGPVHEQYF. CDR3 sequence (DNA): TGTGCCAGCAGCTTGTCGGGACCGGTCCACGAGCAGTACTTC.